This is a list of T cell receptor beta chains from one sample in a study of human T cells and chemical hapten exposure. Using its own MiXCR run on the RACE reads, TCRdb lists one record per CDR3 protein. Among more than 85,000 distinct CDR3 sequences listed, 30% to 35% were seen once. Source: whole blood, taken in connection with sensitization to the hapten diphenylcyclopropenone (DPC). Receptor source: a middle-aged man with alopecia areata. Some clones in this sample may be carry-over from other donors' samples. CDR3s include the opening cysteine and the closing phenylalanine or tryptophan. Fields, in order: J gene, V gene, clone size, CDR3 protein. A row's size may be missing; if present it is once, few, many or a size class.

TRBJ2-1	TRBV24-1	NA	CATRGLTYEQFF
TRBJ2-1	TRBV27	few	CASSLKTSGGYNEQFF
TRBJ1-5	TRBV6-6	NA	CASSYELRQGIQPQHF
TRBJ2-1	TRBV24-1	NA	CATSAGTAGAFNEQFF
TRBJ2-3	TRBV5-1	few	CASSLQGFGTDTQYF
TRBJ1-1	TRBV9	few	CASSANYGAFTEAFF
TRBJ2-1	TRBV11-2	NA	CASSLRWESHNEQFF
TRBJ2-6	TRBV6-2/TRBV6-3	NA	CASSEQGNRANVLTF
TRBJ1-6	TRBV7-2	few	CASSRINSPLHF
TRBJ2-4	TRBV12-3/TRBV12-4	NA	CASSTAEDIQYF
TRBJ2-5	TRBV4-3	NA	CASSPAGGGQTQYF
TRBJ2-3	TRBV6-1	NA	CASSPPQGAPGTDTQYF
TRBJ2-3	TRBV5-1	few	CASSLSSYTDTQYF
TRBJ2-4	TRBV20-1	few	CSANRENIQYF
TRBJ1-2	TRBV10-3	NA	CAISEGGYGYTF
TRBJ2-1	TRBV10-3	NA	CAISGDASNEQFF
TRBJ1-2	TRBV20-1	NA	CSATGYGYTF
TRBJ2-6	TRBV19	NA	CASSIGAGWEYVNDIGSEANVLTF
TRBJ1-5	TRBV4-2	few	CASSQEGRGPTQPQHF
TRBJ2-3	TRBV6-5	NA	CASSLGLAGSTDTQYF
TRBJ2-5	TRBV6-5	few	CASSYIGQGQETQYF
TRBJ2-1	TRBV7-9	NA	CASSSGTEYNEQFF
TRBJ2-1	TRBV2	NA	CASSQQGPLYNEQFF
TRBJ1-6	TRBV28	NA	CASSLSSYNSPLHF
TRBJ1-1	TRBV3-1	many	CASSRDRGREAFF
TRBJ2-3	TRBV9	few	CASSALGSADTQYF